Below are 6 T cell receptor beta chains sequenced from a single sample in a study of shared clonotypes between healthy human individuals (dated by TCRdb to 2019 to 2021). Library prep was done by the immunoSEQ multiplex PCR assay. Entries here come from immuneACCESS through TCRdb and include only in-frame sequences with V and J called. Some clones fail to appear in such tables; in the studies checked, an unresolved V gene covers under half of the shortfall, and the cause of the remainder is unknown. A total of over 2 million clones appear in this sample, roughly 94% of them only once. The leading ten clones occupy 0.13% of the sample. Source material: naive CD4+ T cells sorted from blood. The cell subset or site label here, explained by the study, means: CD45RA+ positively selected. These receptors were taken from a man aged 18 to 35 in good health.

The J gene is TRBJ1-5, the V gene TRBV7-9; no reliable D call. The V end lost 2 bases, the J end lost 0 bases, and 8 bases lay between the germline ends. The CDR3 extends over 15 amino acids. Germline V gene data show CDR1 as SEHNR and CDR2 as FQNEAQ (reference sequence). The CDR3: CASSLNQDSNQPQHF. The CDR3 nucleotides read TGTGCCAGCAGCTTAAATCAGGATAGCAATCAGCCCCAGCATTTT. Filled out from reference TRBV7-9 and TRBJ1-5, the complete variable domain reads DTGVSQNPRHKITKRGQNVTFRCDPISEHNRLYWYRQTLGQGPEFLTYFQNEAQLEKSRLLSDRFSAERPKGSFSTLEIQRTEQGDSAMYLCASSLNQDSNQPQHFGDGTRLSIL.

The sample holds one count of this clone. The chain couples TRBV11-2 to TRBJ2-1, with no clear D. The germline V gene has CDR1 SGHAT and CDR2 FQNNGV. The CDR3 totals 17 residues. Trimming took off 5 bases at V and 0 bases at J, with 17 bases between the two ends. The CDR3 bases are TGTGCCAGCAGCCCGATTTTGGGTTATAGCTCCTACAATGAGCAGTTCTTC. Translation: CASSPILGYSSYNEQFF.

The chain couples TRBV5-4 to TRBJ2-2; the D call may be TRBD1 or TRBD2 (6 bases each). Germline CDR1 and CDR2: SGHNT and YYREEE (reference sequence). The CDR3 length is 16 residues. Trimming took off 0 bases at V and 7 bases at J, with 16 bases between the two ends. CDR3 coding DNA: TGTGCCAGCAGCTTGGCCGGGGGCCCCGGTGGCGGGGAGCTGTTTTTT. Translating gives CASSLAGGPGGGELFF.

This chain joins TRBV7-6 and TRBJ2-7, with 13 bases lining up with TRBD2. The CDR3 consists of 17 residues. V shed 5 bases and J 6 bases; nucleotides not matched to a gene: 13. CDR1 and CDR2 (germline): SGHVS, FNYEAQ. The CDR3, as DNA: TGTGCCAGCAGCCCCTTTAGGACTAGCGGGAGTGGTAGCGAGCAGTACTTC. This sequence encodes CASSPFRTSGSGSEQYF.

This clone was seen once. V usage is TRBV30 and J usage is TRBJ2-7; perhaps TRBD1 as D (6 bases). Germline V gene data show CDR1 as GTSNPN and CDR2 as SVGIG (reference sequence). The germline V and J ends were trimmed by 1 base and 4 bases, with 20 bases remaining between them. The CDR3 is 16 residues long. The CDR3: CAWSGPYVSRGYEQYF. The CDR3 nucleotides read TGTGCCTGGAGTGGTCCCTACGTATCAAGGGGGTACGAGCAGTACTTC. Complete variable domain (other parts from reference TRBV30 and TRBJ2-7): SQTIHQWPATLVQPVGSPLSLECTVEGTSNPNLYWYRQAAGRGLQLLFYSVGIGQISSEVPQNLSASRPQDRQFILSSKKLLLSDSGFYLCAWSGPYVSRGYEQYFGPGTRLTVT.

The CDR3 reads CASSYTGTSYEQYF. The CDR3, as DNA: TGTGCCAGCAGTTATACAGGGACTTCGTACGAGCAGTACTTC. The chain recombines TRBV5-4 with TRBJ2-7; the D gene could be TRBD1 or TRBD2 (6 bases each). V was clipped by 5 bases and J by 4 bases, with 16 bases between them. This CDR3 spans 14 amino acids. The germline gives CDR1 SGHNT, CDR2 YYREEE (reference sequence).